These T cell receptor beta chains were read from a single sample in a study of CXCR3-negative and CXCR3-positive naive CD8 T cells. With the 5' RACE reads reprocessed, TCRdb shows one record per CDR3 protein and no DNA. The sample table includes some 50,000 distinct CDR3 sequences. Material: naive CXCR3- CD8+ T cells from blood. These receptors all come from a human donor in good health. Some clones in this sample may be carry-over from other donors' samples. Both conserved end residues are part of each CDR3.

len,v_gene,j_gene,CDR3aa
13,TRBV29-1,TRBJ2-5,CSAGTGREETQYF
14,TRBV3-1,TRBJ2-3,CASSLLLISGVLDF
16,TRBV3-1,TRBJ2-5,CASSQVVTAFQETQYF
11,TRBV29-1,TRBJ2-1,CSVVLGAEQFF
16,TRBV13,TRBJ2-7,CASSFKGFGSSYEQYF
17,TRBV20-1,TRBJ1-1,CSARSLTGGASFSEAFF
13,TRBV7-2,TRBJ1-2,CASSSDSFYGYTF
14,TRBV15,TRBJ2-1,CATSRPGTANEQFF
13,TRBV20-1,TRBJ1-5,CSATPGFNQPQHF
15,TRBV12-3/TRBV12-4,TRBJ2-4,CASSRSQGIGNIQYF
14,TRBV29-1,TRBJ1-1,CSVPPLGRNTEAFF
13,TRBV28,TRBJ2-7,CASSLPRYDEQYF
13,TRBV10-2,TRBJ1-2,CASSDQPNYGYTF
16,TRBV7-3,TRBJ2-1,CASSPLAGSSYNEQFF
14,TRBV27,TRBJ2-7,CASSTGTLIHEQYF
15,TRBV7-8,TRBJ2-1,CASRADGGSYNEQFF
12,TRBV29-1,TRBJ1-1,CSVEGRGSEAFF
13,TRBV14,TRBJ2-2,CASSQGTSGELFF
12,TRBV29-1,TRBJ1-2,CSATGGYYGYTF
14,TRBV12-3/TRBV12-4,TRBJ2-3,CASSYRGWGDTQYF
14,TRBV2,TRBJ1-1,CATSPQRANTEAFF
13,TRBV7-9,TRBJ2-7,CASSFDNPYEQYF
14,TRBV4-2,TRBJ2-2,CASSQVRLSGELFF
14,TRBV5-1,TRBJ2-5,CASSREGGAETQYF
16,TRBV5-1,TRBJ2-2,CASSPRGQQNTGELFF
13,TRBV5-1,TRBJ2-7,CASSVQGAYEQYF